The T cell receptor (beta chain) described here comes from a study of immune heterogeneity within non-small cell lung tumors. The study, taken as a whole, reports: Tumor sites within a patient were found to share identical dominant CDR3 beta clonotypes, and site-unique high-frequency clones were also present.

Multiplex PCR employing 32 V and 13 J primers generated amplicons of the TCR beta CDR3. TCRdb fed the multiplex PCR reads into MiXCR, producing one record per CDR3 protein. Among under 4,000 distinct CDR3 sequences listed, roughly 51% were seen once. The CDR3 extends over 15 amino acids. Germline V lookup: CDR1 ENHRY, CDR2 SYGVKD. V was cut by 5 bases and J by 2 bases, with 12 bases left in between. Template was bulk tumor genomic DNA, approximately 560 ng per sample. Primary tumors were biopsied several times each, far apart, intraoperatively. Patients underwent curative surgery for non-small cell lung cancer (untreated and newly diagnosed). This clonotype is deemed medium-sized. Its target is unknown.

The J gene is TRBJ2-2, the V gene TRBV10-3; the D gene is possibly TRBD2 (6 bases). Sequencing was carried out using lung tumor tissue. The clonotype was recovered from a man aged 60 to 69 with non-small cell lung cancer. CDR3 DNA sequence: TGTGCCATCAGTCGGACTACAGATAACACCGGGGAGCTGTTTTTT. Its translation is CAISRTTDNTGELFF.